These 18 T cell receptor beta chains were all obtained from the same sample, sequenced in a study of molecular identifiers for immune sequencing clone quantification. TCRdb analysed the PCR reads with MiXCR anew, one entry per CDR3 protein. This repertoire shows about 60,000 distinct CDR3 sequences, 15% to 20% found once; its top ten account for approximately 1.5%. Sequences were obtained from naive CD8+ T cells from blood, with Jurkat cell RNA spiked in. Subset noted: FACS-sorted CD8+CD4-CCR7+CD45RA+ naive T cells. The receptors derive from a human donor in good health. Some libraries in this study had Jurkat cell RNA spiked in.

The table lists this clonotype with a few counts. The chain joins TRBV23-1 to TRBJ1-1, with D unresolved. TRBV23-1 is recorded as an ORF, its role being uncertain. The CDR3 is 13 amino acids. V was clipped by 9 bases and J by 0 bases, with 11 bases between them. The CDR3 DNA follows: TGCGCCAGGTTCGCCAGGATGAACACTGAAGCTTTCTTT. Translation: CARFARMNTEAFF.

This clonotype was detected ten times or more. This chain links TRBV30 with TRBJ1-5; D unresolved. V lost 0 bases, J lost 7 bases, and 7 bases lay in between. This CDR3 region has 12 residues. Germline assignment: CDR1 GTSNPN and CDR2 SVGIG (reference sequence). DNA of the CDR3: TGTGCCTGGAGTGTACTAGACCAGCCCCAGCATTTT. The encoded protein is CAWSVLDQPQHF. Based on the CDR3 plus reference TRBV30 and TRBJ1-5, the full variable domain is SQTIHQWPATLVQPVGSPLSLECTVEGTSNPNLYWYRQAAGRGLQLLFYSVGIGQISSEVPQNLSASRPQDRQFILSSKKLLLSDSGFYLCAWSVLDQPQHFGDGTRLSIL.

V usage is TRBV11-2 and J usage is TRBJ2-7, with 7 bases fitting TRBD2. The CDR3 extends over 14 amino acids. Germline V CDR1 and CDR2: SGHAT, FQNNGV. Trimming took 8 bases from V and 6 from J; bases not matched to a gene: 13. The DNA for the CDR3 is TGTGCCAGCGGACTAACGGGGGGTGTAAGCGAGCAGTACTTC. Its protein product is CASGLTGGVSEQYF.

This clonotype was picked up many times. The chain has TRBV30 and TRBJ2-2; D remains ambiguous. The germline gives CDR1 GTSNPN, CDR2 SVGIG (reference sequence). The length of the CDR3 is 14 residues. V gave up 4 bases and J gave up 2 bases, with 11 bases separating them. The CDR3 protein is CAWMVGFNTGELFF. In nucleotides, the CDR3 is TGTGCCTGGATGGTGGGATTCAACACCGGGGAGCTGTTTTTT.

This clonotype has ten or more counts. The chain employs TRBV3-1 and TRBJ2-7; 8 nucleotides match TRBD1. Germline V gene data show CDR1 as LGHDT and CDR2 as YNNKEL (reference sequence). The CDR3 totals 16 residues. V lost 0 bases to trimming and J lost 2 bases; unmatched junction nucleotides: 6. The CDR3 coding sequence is TGTGCCAGCAGCCAAGATGGGACAGGACGTCCCTACGAGCAGTACTTC. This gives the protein CASSQDGTGRPYEQYF.

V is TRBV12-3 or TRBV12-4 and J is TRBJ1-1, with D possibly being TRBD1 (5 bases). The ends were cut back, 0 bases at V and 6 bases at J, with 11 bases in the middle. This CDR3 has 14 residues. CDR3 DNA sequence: TGTGCCAGCAGTTTAGCGGTCGCGGGGCCTGAAGCTTTCTTT. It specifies CASSLAVAGPEAFF.

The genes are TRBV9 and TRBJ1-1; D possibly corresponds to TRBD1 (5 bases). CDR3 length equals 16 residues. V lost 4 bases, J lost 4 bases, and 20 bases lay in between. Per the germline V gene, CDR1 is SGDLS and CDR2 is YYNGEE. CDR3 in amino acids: CASSPPETGYGTEAFF. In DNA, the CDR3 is TGTGCCAGCAGCCCACCCGAAACAGGATATGGCACTGAAGCTTTCTTT.

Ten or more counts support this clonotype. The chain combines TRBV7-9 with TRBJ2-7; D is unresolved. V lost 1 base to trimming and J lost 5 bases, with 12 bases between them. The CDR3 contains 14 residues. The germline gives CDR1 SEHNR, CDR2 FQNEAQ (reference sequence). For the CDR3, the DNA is TGTGCCAGCAGCTTAGTACTCAGTAGAGACGAGCAGTACTTC. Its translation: CASSLVLSRDEQYF.

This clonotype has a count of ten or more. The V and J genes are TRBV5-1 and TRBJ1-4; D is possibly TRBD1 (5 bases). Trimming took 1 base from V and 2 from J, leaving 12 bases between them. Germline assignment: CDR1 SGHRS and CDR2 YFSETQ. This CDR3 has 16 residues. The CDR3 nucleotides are TGCGCCAGCAGCTTGTTCATGGGGACCACTAATGAAAAACTGTTTTTT. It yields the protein CASSLFMGTTNEKLFF.

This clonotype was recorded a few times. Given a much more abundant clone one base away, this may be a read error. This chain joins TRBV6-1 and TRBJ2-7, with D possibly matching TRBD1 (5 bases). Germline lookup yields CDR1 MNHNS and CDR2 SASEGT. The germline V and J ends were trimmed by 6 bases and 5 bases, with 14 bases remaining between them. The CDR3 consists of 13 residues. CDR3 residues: CASRAWAGNEQYF. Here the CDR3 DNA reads TGTGCCAGCAGGGCTTGGGCAGGGAACGAGCAGTACTTC.

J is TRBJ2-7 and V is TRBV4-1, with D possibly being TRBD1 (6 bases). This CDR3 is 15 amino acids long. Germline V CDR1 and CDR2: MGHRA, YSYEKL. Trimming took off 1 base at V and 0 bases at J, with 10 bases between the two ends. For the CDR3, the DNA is TGCGCCAGCAGCCAAGTACAGGGAGACTCCTACGAGCAGTACTTC. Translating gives CASSQVQGDSYEQYF.

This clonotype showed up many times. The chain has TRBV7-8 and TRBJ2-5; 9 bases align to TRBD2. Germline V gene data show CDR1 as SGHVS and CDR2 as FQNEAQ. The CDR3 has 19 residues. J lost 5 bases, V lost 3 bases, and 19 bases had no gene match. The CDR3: CASSFPFEGGRGFIETQYF. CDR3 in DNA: TGTGCCAGCAGCTTCCCGTTTGAGGGCGGGAGGGGTTTTATCGAGACCCAGTACTTC.

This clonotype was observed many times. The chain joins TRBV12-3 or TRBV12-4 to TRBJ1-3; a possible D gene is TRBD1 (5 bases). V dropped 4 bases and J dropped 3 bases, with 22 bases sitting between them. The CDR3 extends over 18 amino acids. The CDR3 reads CASSSSPPGEGLGNTIYF. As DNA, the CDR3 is TGTGCCAGCAGTTCCTCCCCCCCGGGGGAAGGGCTTGGAAACACCATATATTTT.

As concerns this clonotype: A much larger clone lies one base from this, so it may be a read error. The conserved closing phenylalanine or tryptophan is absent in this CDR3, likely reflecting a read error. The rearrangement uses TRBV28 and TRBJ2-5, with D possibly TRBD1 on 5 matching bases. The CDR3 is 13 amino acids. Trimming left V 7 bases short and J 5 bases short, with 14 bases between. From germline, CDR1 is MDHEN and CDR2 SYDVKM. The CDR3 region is CASNFQGEETQYL. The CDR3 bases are TGTGCCAGCAATTTCCAGGGCGAGGAGACCCAGTACCTC.

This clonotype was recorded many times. CDR3 sequence: CASSPTWADARGYTF. The CDR3 DNA reads TGCGCCAGCAGCCCCACTTGGGCCGATGCGAGAGGCTACACCTTC. The V gene is TRBV4-3, the J gene TRBJ1-2; D is unresolved. Germline CDR1 reads LGHNA; CDR2 reads YSLEER. The CDR3 totals 15 residues. V lost 4 bases to trimming and J lost 8 bases, with 20 bases between them.

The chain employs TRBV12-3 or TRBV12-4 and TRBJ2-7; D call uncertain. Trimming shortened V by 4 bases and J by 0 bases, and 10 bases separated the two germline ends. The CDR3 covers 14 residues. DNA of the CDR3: TGTGCCAGCAGTTCGTCGAGAAGCTCCTACGAGCAGTACTTC. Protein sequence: CASSSSRSSYEQYF.

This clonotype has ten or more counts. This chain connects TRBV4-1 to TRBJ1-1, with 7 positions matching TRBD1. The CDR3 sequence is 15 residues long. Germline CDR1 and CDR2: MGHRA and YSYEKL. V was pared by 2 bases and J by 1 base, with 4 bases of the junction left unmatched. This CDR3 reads CASSQRDSSNTEAFF. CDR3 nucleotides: TGCGCCAGCAGCCAACGGGACAGCTCGAACACTGAAGCTTTCTTT.

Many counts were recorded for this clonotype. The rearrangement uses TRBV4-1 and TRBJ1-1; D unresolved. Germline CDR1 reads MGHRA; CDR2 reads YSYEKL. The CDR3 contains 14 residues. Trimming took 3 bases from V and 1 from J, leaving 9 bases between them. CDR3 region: CASSQDSGNTEAFF. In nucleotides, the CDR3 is TGCGCCAGCAGCCAGGATTCGGGGAACACTGAAGCTTTCTTT.